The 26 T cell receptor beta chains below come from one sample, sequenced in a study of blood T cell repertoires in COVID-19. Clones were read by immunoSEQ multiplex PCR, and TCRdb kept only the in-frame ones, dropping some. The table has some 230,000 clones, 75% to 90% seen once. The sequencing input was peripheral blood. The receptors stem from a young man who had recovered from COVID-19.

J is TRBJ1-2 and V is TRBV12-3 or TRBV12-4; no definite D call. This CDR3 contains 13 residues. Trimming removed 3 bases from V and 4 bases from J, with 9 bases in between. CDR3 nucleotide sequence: TGTGCCAGCAGTTTTCCCGGGAGCTATGGCTACACCTTC. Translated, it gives CASSFPGSYGYTF.

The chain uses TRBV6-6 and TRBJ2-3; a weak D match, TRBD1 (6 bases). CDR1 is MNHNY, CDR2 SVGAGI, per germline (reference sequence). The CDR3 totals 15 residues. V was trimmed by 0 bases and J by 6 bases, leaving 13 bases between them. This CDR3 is CASSYSRRGSDTQYF. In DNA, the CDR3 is TGTGCCAGCAGTTACTCTCGCAGGGGAAGCGATACGCAGTATTTT.

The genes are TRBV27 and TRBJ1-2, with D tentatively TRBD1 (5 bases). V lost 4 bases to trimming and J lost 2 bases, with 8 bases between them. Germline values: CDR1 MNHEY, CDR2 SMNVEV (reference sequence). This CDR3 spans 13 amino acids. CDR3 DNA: TGTGCCAGCAGTTCGGGGGGGAACTATGGCTACACCTTC. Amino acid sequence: CASSSGGNYGYTF.

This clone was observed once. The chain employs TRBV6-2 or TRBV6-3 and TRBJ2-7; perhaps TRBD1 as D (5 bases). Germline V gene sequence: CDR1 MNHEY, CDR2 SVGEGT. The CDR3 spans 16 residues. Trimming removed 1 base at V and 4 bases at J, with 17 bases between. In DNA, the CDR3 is TGTGCCAGCAGTTACTTAAAGGTCTCCCAGGGATACGAGCAGTACTTC. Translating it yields CASSYLKVSQGYEQYF.

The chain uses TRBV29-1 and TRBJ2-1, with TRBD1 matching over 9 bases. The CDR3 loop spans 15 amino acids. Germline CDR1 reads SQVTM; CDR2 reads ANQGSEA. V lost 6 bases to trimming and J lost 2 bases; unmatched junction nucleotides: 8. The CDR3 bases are TGCAGCGTCTACCTACAGGGGGCGACCTACAATGAGCAGTTCTTC. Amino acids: CSVYLQGATYNEQFF.

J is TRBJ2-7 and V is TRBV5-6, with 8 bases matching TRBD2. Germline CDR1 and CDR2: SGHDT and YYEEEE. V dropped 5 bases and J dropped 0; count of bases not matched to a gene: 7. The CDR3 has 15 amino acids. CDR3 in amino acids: CASRSLADYSYEQYF. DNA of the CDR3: TGTGCCAGCAGATCACTAGCGGACTACTCCTACGAGCAGTACTTC.

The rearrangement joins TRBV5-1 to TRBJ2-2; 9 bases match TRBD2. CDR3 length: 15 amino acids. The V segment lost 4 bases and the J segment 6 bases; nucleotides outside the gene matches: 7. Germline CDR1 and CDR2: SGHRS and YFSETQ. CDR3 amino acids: CASSLGAGGPGELFF. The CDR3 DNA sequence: TGCGCCAGCAGCCTGGGCGCGGGGGGGCCCGGGGAGCTGTTTTTT.

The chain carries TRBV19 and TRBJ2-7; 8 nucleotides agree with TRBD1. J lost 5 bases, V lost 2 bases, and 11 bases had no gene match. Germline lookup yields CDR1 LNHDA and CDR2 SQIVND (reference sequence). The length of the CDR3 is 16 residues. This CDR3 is CASSITVGQGRNEQYF. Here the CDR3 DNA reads TGTGCCAGTAGTATAACGGTCGGACAGGGCAGGAACGAGCAGTACTTC.

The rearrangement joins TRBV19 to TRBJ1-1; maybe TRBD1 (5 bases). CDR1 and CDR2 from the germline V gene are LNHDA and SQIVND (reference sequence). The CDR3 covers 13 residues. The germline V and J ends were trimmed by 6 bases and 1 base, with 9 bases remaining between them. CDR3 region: CASRLGGNTEAFF. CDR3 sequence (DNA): TGTGCCAGTAGGTTGGGGGGGAACACTGAAGCTTTCTTT. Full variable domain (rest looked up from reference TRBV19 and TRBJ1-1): DGGITQSPKYLFRKEGQNVTLSCEQNLNHDAMYWYRQDPGQGLRLIYYSQIVNDFQKGDIAEGYSVSREKKESFPLTVTSAQKNPTAFYLCASRLGGNTEAFFGQGTRLTVV.

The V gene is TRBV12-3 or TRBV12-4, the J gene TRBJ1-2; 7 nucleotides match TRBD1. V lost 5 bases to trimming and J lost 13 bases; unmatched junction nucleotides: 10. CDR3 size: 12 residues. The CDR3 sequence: CASSPPSAGGTF. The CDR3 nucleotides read TGTGCCAGCAGTCCCCCCTCGGCAGGGGGCACCTTC.

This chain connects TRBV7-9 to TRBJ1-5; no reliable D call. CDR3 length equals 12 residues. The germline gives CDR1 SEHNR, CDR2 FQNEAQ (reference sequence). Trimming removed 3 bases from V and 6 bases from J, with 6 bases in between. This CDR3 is CASSFSSQPQHF. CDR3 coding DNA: TGTGCCAGCAGCTTTTCGAGTCAGCCCCAGCATTTT.

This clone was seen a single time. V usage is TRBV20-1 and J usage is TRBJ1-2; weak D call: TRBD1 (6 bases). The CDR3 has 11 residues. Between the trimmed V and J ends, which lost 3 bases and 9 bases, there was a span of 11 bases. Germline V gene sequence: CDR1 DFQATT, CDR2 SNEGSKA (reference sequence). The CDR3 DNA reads TGCAGTGCTAGGGCTGACAGGCGCTACACCTTC. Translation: CSARADRRYTF.

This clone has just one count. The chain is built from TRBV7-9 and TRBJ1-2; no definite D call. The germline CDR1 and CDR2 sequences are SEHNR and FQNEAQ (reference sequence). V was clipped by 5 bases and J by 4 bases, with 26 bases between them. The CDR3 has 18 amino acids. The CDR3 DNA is TGTGCCAGCAGCCCCACCTCCACGATTCTCTCAAACGGCTATGGCTACACCTTC. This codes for CASSPTSTILSNGYGYTF.

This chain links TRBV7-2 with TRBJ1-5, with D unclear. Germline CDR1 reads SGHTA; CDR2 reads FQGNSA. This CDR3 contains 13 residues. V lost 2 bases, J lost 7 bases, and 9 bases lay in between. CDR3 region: CASSLSEGQPQHF. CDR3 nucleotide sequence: TGTGCCAGCAGCTTATCCGAGGGACAGCCCCAGCATTTT. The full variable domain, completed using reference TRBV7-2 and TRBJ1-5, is GAGVSQSPSNKVTEKGKDVELRCDPISGHTALYWYRQSLGQGLEFLIYFQGNSAPDKSGLPSDRFSAERTGGSVSTLTIQRTQQEDSAVYLCASSLSEGQPQHFGDGTRLSIL.

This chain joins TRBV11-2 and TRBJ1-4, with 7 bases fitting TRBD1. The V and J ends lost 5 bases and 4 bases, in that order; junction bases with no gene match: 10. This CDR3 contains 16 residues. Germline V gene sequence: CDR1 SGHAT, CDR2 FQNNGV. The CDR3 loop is CASSVPDREDNEKLFF. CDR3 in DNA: TGTGCCAGCAGCGTACCTGACAGGGAGGATAATGAAAAACTGTTTTTT.

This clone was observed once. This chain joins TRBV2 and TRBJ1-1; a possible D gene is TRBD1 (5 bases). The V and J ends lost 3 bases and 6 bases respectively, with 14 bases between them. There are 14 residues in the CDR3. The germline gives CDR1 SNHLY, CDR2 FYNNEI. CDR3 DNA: TGTGCCAGCAGTGATTCTAGGGGTATGGCTGAAGCTTTCTTT. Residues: CASSDSRGMAEAFF.

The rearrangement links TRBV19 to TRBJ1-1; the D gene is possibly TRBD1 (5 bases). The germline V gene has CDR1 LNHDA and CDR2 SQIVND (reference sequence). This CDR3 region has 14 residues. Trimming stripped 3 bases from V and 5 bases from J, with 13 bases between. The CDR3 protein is CASSMGGVSTEAFF. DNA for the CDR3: TGTGCCAGTAGTATGGGAGGGGTGTCAACTGAAGCTTTCTTT.

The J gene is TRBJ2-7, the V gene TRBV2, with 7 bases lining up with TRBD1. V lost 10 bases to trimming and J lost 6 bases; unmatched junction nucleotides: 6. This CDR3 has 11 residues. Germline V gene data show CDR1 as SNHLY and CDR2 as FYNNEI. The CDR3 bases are TGTGCCATCCTACAGGGGAGCGAGCAGTACTTC. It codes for CAILQGSEQYF.

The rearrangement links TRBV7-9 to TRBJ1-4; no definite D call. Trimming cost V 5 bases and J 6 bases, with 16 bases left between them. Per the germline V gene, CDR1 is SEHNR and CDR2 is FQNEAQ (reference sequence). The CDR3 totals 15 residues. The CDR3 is CASSAGVMLDEKLFF. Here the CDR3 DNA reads TGTGCCAGCAGCGCGGGCGTAATGCTTGATGAAAAACTGTTTTTT.

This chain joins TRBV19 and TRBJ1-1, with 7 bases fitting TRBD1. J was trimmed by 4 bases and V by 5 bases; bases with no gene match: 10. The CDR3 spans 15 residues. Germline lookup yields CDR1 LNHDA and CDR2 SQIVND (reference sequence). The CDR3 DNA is TGTGCCAGTAGTTCAGGGACAGTCCGCACCACTGAAGCTTTCTTT. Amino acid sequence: CASSSGTVRTTEAFF.

CDR3 loop: CASGQGEGFSSYEQYF. The CDR3 nucleotides read TGTGCTAGTGGCCAAGGGGAGGGCTTTAGCTCCTACGAGCAGTACTTC. The V call is TRBV12-5, the J call TRBJ2-7, with TRBD2 matching 7 bases. Germline trimming cut 6 bases from V and 0 bases from J; bases unmatched to any gene: 11. The length of the CDR3 is 16 residues. The germline gives CDR1 LGHNT, CDR2 FRNRAP.

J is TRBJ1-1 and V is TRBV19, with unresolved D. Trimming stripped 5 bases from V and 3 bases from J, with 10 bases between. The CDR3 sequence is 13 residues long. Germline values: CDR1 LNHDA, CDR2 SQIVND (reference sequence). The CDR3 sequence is CASSLSSDTEAFF. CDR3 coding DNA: TGTGCCAGTAGTCTTTCGTCGGACACTGAAGCTTTCTTT.

The CDR3 region is CAISDSGGPTDTQYF. CDR3 bases: TGTGCCATCAGTGATAGCGGGGGGCCTACAGATACGCAGTATTTT. The chain couples TRBV10-3 to TRBJ2-3; 10 bases are a match to TRBD2. The germline gives CDR1 ENHRY, CDR2 SYGVKD. J lost 3 bases, V lost 3 bases, and 3 bases had no gene match. The CDR3 covers 15 residues.

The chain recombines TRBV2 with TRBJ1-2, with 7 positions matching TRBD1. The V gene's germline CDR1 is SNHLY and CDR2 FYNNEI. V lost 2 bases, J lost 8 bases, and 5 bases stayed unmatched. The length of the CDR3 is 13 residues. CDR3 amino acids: CASSEKGTDGYTF. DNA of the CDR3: TGTGCCAGCAGTGAAAAGGGGACAGACGGCTACACCTTC.

CDR3 DNA sequence: TGTGCCAGCAGCTTGCAGGGGAAGTCCCCATCCTACGAGCAGTACTTC. It specifies CASSLQGKSPSYEQYF. The rearrangement links TRBV13 to TRBJ2-7; weak D call: TRBD1 (6 bases). The V and J ends lost 3 bases and 1 base respectively, with 16 bases between them. The CDR3 loop spans 16 amino acids. CDR1 is PRHDT, CDR2 FYEKMQ, per germline (reference sequence).

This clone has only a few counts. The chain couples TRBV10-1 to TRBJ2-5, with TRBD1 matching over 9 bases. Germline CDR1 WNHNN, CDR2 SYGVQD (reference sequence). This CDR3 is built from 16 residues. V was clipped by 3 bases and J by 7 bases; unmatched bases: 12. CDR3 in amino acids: CASSDPRQGGIWTQYF. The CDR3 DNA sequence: TGCGCCAGCAGTGACCCCCGACAGGGGGGGATTTGGACCCAGTACTTC.